The 17 T cell receptor beta chains in this list originate from one sample, sequenced in a study of blood T cell repertoires in COVID-19. Sequencing was performed with immunoSEQ multiplex PCR; in TCRdb, only in-frame clones are kept and a portion is missing. This sample has around 140,000 clones, with roughly 81% found just once. What was sequenced was peripheral blood. These receptors came from a human donor with acute or convalescent COVID-19. The donor label of this sample is uncertain.

This chain links TRBV15 with TRBJ1-6, with 9 bases fitting TRBD1. This CDR3 is 15 amino acids long. V was clipped by 4 bases and J by 9 bases; unmatched bases: 7. Germline V gives CDR1 LNHNV, CDR2 YYDKDF (reference sequence). CDR3 loop: CATSTVDRGTSPLHF. In DNA, the CDR3 is TGTGCCACCAGCACCGTAGACAGGGGGACTTCACCCCTCCACTTT.

The V call is TRBV2, the J call TRBJ1-6; D is unresolved. The germline V and J ends were trimmed by 8 bases and 14 bases, with 22 bases remaining between them. CDR1 and CDR2 from the germline V gene are SNHLY and FYNNEI. CDR3 length equals 14 residues. The CDR3 sequence: CASPKEQGRDTLHF. CDR3 in DNA: TGTGCCAGCCCGAAGGAACAAGGGCGGGATACCCTCCACTTT.

Regarding this clone: Other DNA variants within this sample encode the same CDR3. J is TRBJ2-7 and V is TRBV28; TRBD1 aligns across 7 bases. This CDR3 spans 13 amino acids. The germline V gene encodes CDR1 MDHEN and CDR2 SYDVKM. The J segment lost 1 base and the V segment lost 5 bases, leaving 2 bases of the junction unmatched. CDR3 residues: CASSLTGSYEQYF. DNA of the CDR3: TGTGCCAGCAGTCTGACAGGGTCCTACGAGCAGTACTTC.

The J gene is TRBJ2-3, the V gene TRBV5-1; TRBD2 is a possible D gene (5 bases). The length of the CDR3 is 14 residues. Germline lookup yields CDR1 SGHRS and CDR2 YFSETQ. V lost 5 bases and J lost 4, with 14 bases in between. Written as DNA, the CDR3 is TGCGCCAGCAGATCTCGGCTAGCAGCAGATACGCAGTATTTT. Protein sequence: CASRSRLAADTQYF.

This clone appeared a few times. The V call is TRBV19, the J call TRBJ2-1; 10 bases line up with TRBD2. The germline V gene encodes CDR1 LNHDA and CDR2 SQIVND (reference sequence). This CDR3 contains 15 residues. Germline trimming cut 3 bases from V and 9 bases from J; bases unmatched to any gene: 8. CDR3 DNA: TGTGCCAGTAGTATTCCCGCTAGCGGGAGTAGTGAGCAGTTCTTC. This sequence encodes CASSIPASGSSEQFF.

This sequence joins TRBV27 and TRBJ1-2; no definite D call. Deletions cut 5 bases from V and 5 bases from J, with 18 bases between. CDR3 length equals 15 residues. In germline, CDR1 is MNHEY, CDR2 SMNVEV (reference sequence). CDR3 sequence (DNA): TGTGCCAGCAGTCCTACCCCCCCGAGAACGTATGGCTACACCTTC. Protein sequence: CASSPTPPRTYGYTF.

The chain has TRBV4-1 and TRBJ1-1; 7 bases line up with TRBD1. This CDR3 has 15 amino acids. V shed 3 bases and J 1 base; nucleotides not matched to a gene: 5. In germline, CDR1 is MGHRA, CDR2 YSYEKL. The CDR3 loop reads CASSHTGQRNTEAFF. For the CDR3, the DNA is TGCGCCAGCAGCCACACGGGACAGAGGAACACTGAAGCTTTCTTT.

The chain has TRBV19 and TRBJ2-7, with a tentative D call TRBD1 (6 bases). Germline V gene sequence: CDR1 LNHDA, CDR2 SQIVND (reference sequence). There are 11 residues in the CDR3. CDR3 region: CATGQTYEQYF. The CDR3 DNA reads TGTGCAACGGGACAAACCTACGAGCAGTACTTC.

The rearrangement uses TRBV5-1 and TRBJ2-2; 8 bases line up with TRBD1. The CDR3 totals 17 residues. The trim removed 6 bases at V and 6 bases at J, leaving 16 bases unmatched. Germline loops: CDR1 SGHRS, CDR2 YFSETQ. CDR3 protein: CASTKPQGNRGSGELFF. For the CDR3, the DNA is TGCGCCAGCACGAAACCCCAAGGGAACAGGGGGTCCGGGGAGCTGTTTTTT.

The V gene is TRBV2, the J gene TRBJ1-2, with 8 bases lining up with TRBD1. The germline gives CDR1 SNHLY, CDR2 FYNNEI. This CDR3 has 16 residues. J was trimmed by 2 bases and V by 7 bases; bases with no gene match: 12. CDR3: CASTTLGQASNYGYTF. DNA for the CDR3: TGTGCCAGCACCACACTGGGACAGGCTTCGAACTATGGCTACACCTTC.

This rearrangement joins TRBV7-2 to TRBJ1-6; 7 nucleotides align to TRBD1. V trimming: 3 bases; J trimming: 4 bases; junction bases outside the gene matches: 6. CDR1 is SGHTA, CDR2 FQGNSA, per germline. The CDR3 spans 16 residues. The CDR3 DNA is TGTGCCAGCAGCTTTCGGACAGGCGCGTATAATTCACCCCTCCACTTT. Translating gives CASSFRTGAYNSPLHF.

The gene calls are TRBV6-5 and TRBJ2-1; D is perhaps TRBD2 (5 bases). The germline CDR1 and CDR2 sequences are MNHEY and SVGAGI. V was cut by 2 bases and J by 6 bases, with 17 bases left in between. The CDR3 has 16 amino acids. The CDR3, as DNA: TGTGCCAGCAGTTACCCTAAGGACTTGTCGTCCAATGAGCAGTTCTTC. The encoded protein is CASSYPKDLSSNEQFF.

The chain is built from TRBV29-1 and TRBJ1-5; D call uncertain. CDR1 and CDR2 from the germline V gene are SQVTM and ANQGSEA. The CDR3 spans 13 residues. Trimming removed 6 bases at V and 0 bases at J, with 9 bases between. The CDR3: CSVSGSSNQPQHF. In nucleotides, the CDR3 is TGCAGCGTCTCGGGTAGTAGCAATCAGCCCCAGCATTTT.

CDR3 in DNA: TGTGCCAGCAGTCGACAGGGGTTCGACGAGCAGTACTTC. Protein sequence: CASSRQGFDEQYF. The rearrangement links TRBV12-3 or TRBV12-4 to TRBJ2-7, with 8 positions matching TRBD1. The CDR3 is 13 residues long. Unmatched junction bases numbered 5, after V lost 5 bases and J lost 5 bases.

The genes are TRBV28 and TRBJ1-2, with TRBD1 matching 9 bases. The CDR3 spans 13 residues. V shed 3 bases and J 8 bases; nucleotides not matched to a gene: 4. Germline-derived CDR1 and CDR2 are MDHEN and SYDVKM. The DNA of the CDR3 is TGTGCCAGCAGTTTGAGCACAGGGGGCGGCTACACCTTC. It encodes CASSLSTGGGYTF.

V and J are TRBV7-2 and TRBJ1-3, with D uncertain. The CDR3 consists of 17 residues. Germline CDR1 and CDR2: SGHTA and FQGNSA. V was shortened by 1 base and J by 0 bases, with 13 bases between the two germline ends. The CDR3 loop reads CASSLVAQPNSGNTIYF. The CDR3 DNA reads TGTGCCAGCAGCTTAGTAGCGCAGCCAAACTCTGGAAACACCATATATTTT.

This clone was seen a handful of times. Here the CDR3 reads CATSSKTGQPQHF. As DNA, the CDR3 is TGTGCCACCAGCAGTAAGACGGGGCAGCCCCAGCATTTT. J is TRBJ1-5 and V is TRBV15; no clear D. The germline gives CDR1 LNHNV, CDR2 YYDKDF (reference sequence). Trimming left V 3 bases short and J 7 bases short, with 10 bases between. The CDR3 is made up of 13 amino acids. Full variable domain (remainder filled in from reference TRBV15 and TRBJ1-5): DAMVIQNPRYQVTQFGKPVTLSCSQTLNHNVMYWYQQKSSQAPKLLFHYYDKDFNNEADTPDNFQSRRPNTSFCFLDIRSPGLGDTAMYLCATSSKTGQPQHFGDGTRLSIL.